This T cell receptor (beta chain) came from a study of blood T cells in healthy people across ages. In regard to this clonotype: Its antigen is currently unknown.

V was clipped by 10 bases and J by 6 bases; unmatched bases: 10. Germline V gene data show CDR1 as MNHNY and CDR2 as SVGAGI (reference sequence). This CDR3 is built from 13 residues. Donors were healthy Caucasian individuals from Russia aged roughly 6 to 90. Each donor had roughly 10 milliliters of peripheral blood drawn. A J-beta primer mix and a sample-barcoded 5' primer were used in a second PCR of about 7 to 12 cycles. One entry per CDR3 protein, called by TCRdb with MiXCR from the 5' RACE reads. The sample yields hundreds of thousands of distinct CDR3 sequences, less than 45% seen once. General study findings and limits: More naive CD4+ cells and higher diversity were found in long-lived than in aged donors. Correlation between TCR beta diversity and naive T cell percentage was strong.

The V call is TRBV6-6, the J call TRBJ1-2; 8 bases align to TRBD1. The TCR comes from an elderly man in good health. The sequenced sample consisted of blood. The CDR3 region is CATRAGGNDGYTF. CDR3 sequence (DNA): TGTGCCACCCGCGCAGGGGGCAATGATGGCTACACCTTC.